These 18 T cell receptor beta chains originate from one sample sequenced in a study of cytotoxic CD8 clonotypes in ibrutinib-treated CLL. Method: immunoSEQ multiplex PCR; TCRdb's copy keeps in-frame clones and lacks some. Of roughly 180,000 clones listed, about 84% are singletons. Sample: PBMCs, taken after 24 months of ibrutinib treatment. The receptors here all came from a human donor with chronic lymphocytic leukemia.

This clone is a singleton in its sample. V is TRBV7-9 and J is TRBJ1-1, with no clear D. This CDR3 contains 14 residues. V gave up 5 bases and J gave up 4 bases, with 14 bases separating them. CDR1 is SEHNR and CDR2 is FQNEAQ in the germline V gene (reference sequence). The CDR3 loop is CASSIYEVGTEAFF. In DNA, the CDR3 is TGTGCCAGCAGCATATACGAGGTGGGCACTGAAGCTTTCTTT.

The V call is TRBV2, the J call TRBJ1-3; D is perhaps TRBD1 (6 bases). The V gene's germline CDR1 is SNHLY and CDR2 FYNNEI. The CDR3 is made up of 13 amino acids. V was trimmed by 8 bases and J by 0 bases, leaving 8 bases between them. In DNA form, the CDR3 reads TGTGCCAGCCTACAGGGCTCTGGAAACACCATATATTTT. Its translation is CASLQGSGNTIYF.

This chain links TRBV2 with TRBJ2-1, with 7 bases fitting TRBD1. Germline CDR1 reads SNHLY; CDR2 reads FYNNEI. This CDR3 comprises 16 residues. V trimming: 4 bases; J trimming: 1 base; junction bases outside the gene matches: 7. The CDR3 region has the DNA TGTGCCAGCAGTGGAGTAGGGGGCCTTTCCTACAATGAGCAGTTCTTC. Translation gives CASSGVGGLSYNEQFF.

The chain recombines TRBV18 with TRBJ1-4, with unresolved D. The CDR3 loop spans 14 amino acids. Trimming removed 6 bases from V and 0 bases from J, with 8 bases in between. Germline V gives CDR1 KGHSH, CDR2 LQKENI. In nucleotides, the CDR3 is TGTGCCAGCTCTTCGCGCTCAACTAATGAAAAACTGTTTTTT. Encoded protein: CASSSRSTNEKLFF.

The chain couples TRBV13 to TRBJ1-3; tentative D call: TRBD1 (5 bases). CDR3 length: 19 amino acids. The germline V and J ends were trimmed by 2 bases and 0 bases, with 20 bases remaining between them. The V gene's germline CDR1 is PRHDT and CDR2 FYEKMQ (reference sequence). The CDR3 bases are TGTGCCAGCAGCTTAAGAGGGGTCGCAATCCTGAGCTCTGGAAACACCATATATTTT. It encodes CASSLRGVAILSSGNTIYF.

This rearrangement joins TRBV9 to TRBJ2-5, with D perhaps matching TRBD2 (6 bases). The CDR3 is 13 residues long. In germline, CDR1 is SGDLS, CDR2 YYNGEE. With 3 bases removed from V and 3 bases from J, the gap between germline ends came to 9 bases. DNA for the CDR3: TGTGCCAGCAGCGGATGGGGGGAAGAGACCCAGTACTTC. Translation gives CASSGWGEETQYF.

The chain has TRBV11-3 and TRBJ2-7; 9 nucleotides agree with TRBD2. Trimming cost V 5 bases and J 3 bases; bases outside gene matches: 11. This CDR3 region has 16 residues. CDR1 is SGHNT, CDR2 YENEEA, per germline. CDR3 sequence: CASSPGPTSGHYEQYF. The DNA for the CDR3 is TGTGCCAGCAGCCCCGGCCCGACTAGCGGCCACTACGAGCAGTACTTC.

This chain links TRBV7-9 with TRBJ2-5, with 8 nucleotides matching TRBD1. In germline, CDR1 is SEHNR, CDR2 FQNEAQ (reference sequence). V gave up 2 bases and J gave up 4 bases; unmatched junction bases: 6. This CDR3 is 15 amino acids long. The CDR3 coding sequence is TGTGCCAGCAGCTTAACAGGGGGATTCGGAGAGACCCAGTACTTC. It yields the protein CASSLTGGFGETQYF.

This clone appeared a single time. The genes are TRBV9 and TRBJ2-1; 9 nucleotides match TRBD2. The CDR3 is 21 amino acids. CDR1 SGDLS and CDR2 YYNGEE come from the germline V gene. V lost 3 bases, J lost 9 bases, and 28 bases stayed unmatched. CDR3 residues: CASSDPGTSPSSYYEGIEQFF. The CDR3 nucleotides are TGTGCCAGCAGCGACCCCGGGACTAGCCCTTCCAGCTACTACGAGGGGATTGAGCAGTTCTTC.

The chain joins TRBV2 to TRBJ1-2; perhaps TRBD1 as D (5 bases). This CDR3 has 12 residues. V lost 7 bases to trimming and J lost 4 bases, with 10 bases between them. Germline V lookup: CDR1 SNHLY, CDR2 FYNNEI. CDR3 residues: CASNEGVYGYTF. The CDR3 DNA is TGTGCCAGCAACGAAGGGGTCTATGGCTACACCTTC.

V is TRBV2 and J is TRBJ2-7; 9 bases agree with TRBD1. CDR3 length: 16 residues. Germline trimming cut 0 bases from V and 2 bases from J; bases unmatched to any gene: 5. The V gene's germline CDR1 is SNHLY and CDR2 FYNNEI. CDR3 in amino acids: CASSEAPGQGAYEQYF. CDR3 DNA: TGTGCCAGCAGTGAAGCCCCGGGACAGGGTGCCTACGAGCAGTACTTC.

The chain joins TRBV7-8 to TRBJ1-5, with D possibly TRBD1 on 5 matching bases. Per the germline V gene, CDR1 is SGHVS and CDR2 is FQNEAQ. With 3 bases removed from V and 3 bases from J, the gap between germline ends came to 6 bases. The CDR3 is made up of 13 amino acids. CDR3 amino acids: CASSLTDNQPQHF. CDR3 coding DNA: TGTGCCAGCAGCTTGACAGACAATCAGCCCCAGCATTTT. The whole variable domain, filled in from reference TRBV7-8 and TRBJ1-5, reads GAGVSQSPRYKVAKRGQDVALRCDPISGHVSLFWYQQALGQGPEFLTYFQNEAQLDKSGLPSDRFFAERPEGSVSTLKIQRTQQEDSAVYLCASSLTDNQPQHFGDGTRLSIL.

The chain combines TRBV28 with TRBJ2-7, with 7 bases matching TRBD2. Germline CDR1 and CDR2: MDHEN and SYDVKM. With 2 bases clipped from V and 0 bases from J, the junction kept 7 bases outside the gene matches. The CDR3 totals 16 residues. The chain's CDR3 is CASSLGGLAASYEQYF. CDR3 sequence (DNA): TGTGCCAGCAGTTTAGGAGGGCTAGCGGCCTCCTACGAGCAGTACTTC.

The chain carries TRBV2 and TRBJ1-5, with 8 bases fitting TRBD1. The junction had 3 bases not matched to a gene; V was cut back by 4 bases and J by 7 bases. CDR1 is SNHLY and CDR2 is FYNNEI in the germline V gene. The CDR3 totals 13 residues. In DNA form, the CDR3 reads TGTGCCAGCAGTGGACAGGGGTGGCAGCCCCAGCATTTT. Translating gives CASSGQGWQPQHF.

The chain carries TRBV5-1 and TRBJ2-3; no reliable D call. Germline loops: CDR1 SGHRS, CDR2 YFSETQ. V gave up 1 base and J gave up 2 bases, with 14 bases separating them. The CDR3 covers 16 residues. The CDR3 sequence: CASSLSGSGHTDTQYF. CDR3 bases: TGCGCCAGCAGCTTGTCTGGGTCGGGTCACACAGATACGCAGTATTTT. Looking up the rest from reference TRBV5-1 and TRBJ2-3 gives the full variable domain: KAGVTQTPRYLIKTRGQQVTLSCSPISGHRSVSWYQQTPGQGLQFLFEYFSETQRNKGNFPGRFSGRQFSNSRSEMNVSTLELGDSALYLCASSLSGSGHTDTQYFGPGTRLTVL.

A single count supports this clone. The chain links TRBV6-1 to TRBJ2-7; 8 bases match TRBD1. V shed 3 bases and J 3 bases; nucleotides not matched to a gene: 1. Germline V CDR1 and CDR2: MNHNS, SASEGT. The CDR3 length is 13 residues. The CDR3 sequence: CASSDGQGYEQYF. The CDR3 nucleotides are TGTGCCAGCAGTGATGGACAGGGCTACGAGCAGTACTTC.

This rearrangement joins TRBV5-1 to TRBJ1-1; D may be TRBD1 (6 bases). The germline V gene has CDR1 SGHRS and CDR2 YFSETQ. The CDR3 runs 13 residues. V lost 5 bases, J lost 1 base, and 9 bases lay in between. Here the CDR3 DNA reads TGCGCCAGCAGGCAACAGGGGAACACTGAAGCTTTCTTT. It codes for CASRQQGNTEAFF.

The chain couples TRBV30 to TRBJ2-6; 9 nucleotides line up with TRBD2. This CDR3 has 16 amino acids. With 4 bases clipped from V and 4 bases from J, the junction kept 8 bases outside the gene matches. Germline lookup yields CDR1 GTSNPN and CDR2 SVGIG (reference sequence). The CDR3 bases are TGTGCCTGGACCCGCGGGGGGGCGGAGGGGGCCAACGTCCTGACTTTC. Protein sequence: CAWTRGGAEGANVLTF.